This TCR beta chain was sequenced for a study of memory CD4+ T cells and cytomegalovirus serostatus. Overall study: Healthy Belgian adult donors included 9 or 10 CMV-positive and some 24 CMV-negative people.

The CDR3 totals 16 residues. J gave up 3 bases and V 6 bases, and 6 bases lay outside the gene matches. Germline V lookup: CDR1 SNHLY, CDR2 FYNNEI. Study-wide results and limits: CD4+ memory repertoires contained about 40% of the roughly 160 reported CMV TCRbeta sequences. A US-trained random forest predicted CMV serostatus with median AUC around 0.91.

Per the original data handling: Out-of-frame sequences were removed, leaving 2 million to 2.5 million distinct TCRbeta sequences. Profiled with immunoSEQ multiplex PCR; TCRdb holds only in-frame clones, not every one. V, J and clone size were drawn from that table, and D and trimming were deduced from the DNA. The repertoire holds 75,000 to 90,000 clones, with less than 90% as singletons. Single viable CD3+CD4+CD8-CD45RO+ cells were sorted as the memory CD4+ T cells. About this clone: Its antigen is as yet unknown.

The receptor was isolated from an adult in good health and CMV-seronegative. This chain joins TRBV2 and TRBJ2-2; TRBD2 agrees at 11 bases. Sequencing was carried out using memory CD4+ T cells from blood. This CDR3 is CASRGGTSGYTGELFF. The DNA of the CDR3 is TGTGCCAGCAGGGGCGGGACTAGCGGATACACCGGGGAGCTGTTTTTT.